Below, 28 T cell receptor beta chains from the same sample are listed, as sequenced in a study of PD-1 blockade in classical Hodgkin lymphoma. Libraries were prepared by immunoSEQ multiplex PCR; TCRdb keeps only in-frame clonotypes and omits some of them. The sample has approximately 29,000 clones; roughly 82% are singletons. The time point was: cycle 4 day 1 (C4D1), after 6 weeks of nivolumab. Each of the patients experienced relapse following autologous stem cell transplantation, and their brentuximab vedotin exposure differed. The sample was peripheral blood mononuclear cells (PBMCs), taken before the fourth cycle of nivolumab. The receptor source for this set is a human donor with classical Hodgkin lymphoma.

This rearrangement joins TRBV19 to TRBJ1-5; D unresolved. Trimming pared 3 bases from V and 6 bases from J, leaving 9 bases between. There are 13 residues in the CDR3. CDR1 is LNHDA, CDR2 SQIVND, per germline (reference sequence). The CDR3 nucleotides read TGTGCCAGTAGTATGGGCGTTACTCAGCCCCAGCATTTT. Its protein product is CASSMGVTQPQHF. Supplemented by reference TRBV19 and TRBJ1-5, the full variable domain reads DGGITQSPKYLFRKEGQNVTLSCEQNLNHDAMYWYRQDPGQGLRLIYYSQIVNDFQKGDIAEGYSVSREKKESFPLTVTSAQKNPTAFYLCASSMGVTQPQHFGDGTRLSIL.

The chain combines TRBV19 with TRBJ2-3; TRBD2 might be the D (5 bases). This CDR3 is 13 amino acids long. The germline CDR1 and CDR2 sequences are LNHDA and SQIVND (reference sequence). Trimming shortened V by 6 bases and J by 7 bases, and 14 bases separated the two germline ends. As DNA, the CDR3 is TGTGCCAGTAGACGAGGGATCAAGAATACGCAGTATTTT. It specifies CASRRGIKNTQYF.

The chain is built from TRBV6-4 and TRBJ2-2, with 8 positions matching TRBD1. Germline values: CDR1 MRHNA, CDR2 SNTAGT. This CDR3 is 20 amino acids long. V lost 5 bases to trimming and J lost 4 bases; unmatched junction nucleotides: 21. The CDR3 DNA is TGTGCCAGCAGTTTCGTATTACCCGCAGGGGGCGAGTTTGGCACCGGGGAGCTGTTTTTT. It is translated as CASSFVLPAGGEFGTGELFF.

This rearrangement joins TRBV6-1 to TRBJ2-1; either TRBD1 or TRBD2 may supply D (6 bases each). CDR3 length equals 13 residues. CDR1 is MNHNS and CDR2 is SASEGT in the germline V gene. V lost 6 bases, J lost 8 bases, and 14 bases lay in between. The CDR3 region has the DNA TGTGCCAGCAGCTTCACGGGGGCGGATGAGCAGTTCTTC. Translation: CASSFTGADEQFF.

The gene calls are TRBV9 and TRBJ2-3; TRBD2 matches 8 bases. The CDR3 is 18 residues long. V shed 4 bases, J shed 1 base, and the junction held 14 bases outside the gene matches. The germline V gene has CDR1 SGDLS and CDR2 YYNGEE. The CDR3 DNA reads as TGTGCCAGCAGCCCCGGAAACGAAGCGGGGGTTGGCACAGATACGCAGTATTTT. Amino acids: CASSPGNEAGVGTDTQYF.

The chain has TRBV14 and TRBJ1-1; a possible D gene is TRBD1 (6 bases). The germline V and J ends were trimmed by 1 base and 3 bases, with 21 bases remaining between them. The V gene's germline CDR1 is SGHDN and CDR2 FVKESK. The CDR3 length is 18 residues. DNA for the CDR3: TGTGCCAGCAGCCAAGGTAGGCGGGGGCGGCGGGTGGACACTGAAGCTTTCTTT. This encodes CASSQGRRGRRVDTEAFF.

On this clone: The missing conserved phenylalanine or tryptophan at the end of this CDR3 makes a read error likely. It is unclear where the CDR3 begins or ends on the DNA, so no DNA is shown, and the CDR3 is as TCRdb lists it. The chain's CDR3 is CASSPTEV. The rearrangement uses TRBV5-4 and TRBJ1-4. CDR1 SGHNT and CDR2 YYREEE come from the germline V gene (reference sequence). The CDR3 is made up of 8 amino acids, end residues included.

The V and J genes are TRBV28 and TRBJ2-2; TRBD2 aligns across 8 bases. Trimming at V came to 6 bases and at J to 6 bases, leaving 12 bases not matched to a gene. CDR1 and CDR2 from the germline V gene are MDHEN and SYDVKM. There are 16 residues in the CDR3. CDR3 loop: CASSPVSGGPPGELFF. The CDR3 DNA is TGTGCCAGCAGCCCCGTCAGCGGGGGCCCCCCCGGGGAGCTGTTTTTT.

The CDR3 nucleotides read TGTGCCAGCAGCTTATCCTCAGGGGGCACTGAAGCTTTCTTT. The encoded protein is CASSLSSGGTEAFF. The chain uses TRBV7-3 and TRBJ1-1; 7 bases are shared with TRBD1. The CDR3 runs to 14 residues. Germline V gene sequence: CDR1 SGHTA, CDR2 FQGTGA. Trimming cost V 2 bases and J 4 bases; bases outside gene matches: 4.

The V call is TRBV5-6, the J call TRBJ2-5; 7 nucleotides agree with TRBD2. Germline V gene data show CDR1 as SGHDT and CDR2 as YYEEEE. The CDR3 length is 14 residues. The V segment lost 4 bases and the J segment 5 bases; nucleotides outside the gene matches: 8. The CDR3 spells CASSIRGVRETQYF. CDR3 DNA sequence: TGTGCCAGCAGCATCCGGGGGGTCCGGGAGACCCAGTACTTC.

The chain carries TRBV7-9 and TRBJ2-5; tentatively, D is TRBD1 (6 bases). The length of the CDR3 is 18 residues. V dropped 1 base and J dropped 5 bases, with 23 bases sitting between them. Germline assignment: CDR1 SEHNR and CDR2 FQNEAQ (reference sequence). The CDR3 protein is CASSLGIQGPLWGETQYF. CDR3 nucleotide sequence: TGTGCCAGCAGCTTAGGAATACAGGGCCCCTTATGGGGGGAGACCCAGTACTTC.

The rearrangement links TRBV2 to TRBJ2-1; a possible D gene is TRBD1 (5 bases). Germline values: CDR1 SNHLY, CDR2 FYNNEI. The CDR3 is made up of 13 amino acids. V was trimmed by 8 bases and J by 5 bases, leaving 13 bases between them. The CDR3 loop is CASGARKNNEQFF. CDR3 bases: TGTGCCAGCGGGGCGCGTAAAAACAATGAGCAGTTCTTC. Based on the CDR3 plus reference TRBV2 and TRBJ2-1, the full variable domain is EPEVTQTPSHQVTQMGQEVILRCVPISNHLYFYWYRQILGQKVEFLVSFYNNEISEKSEIFDDQFSVERPDGSNFTLKIRSTKLEDSAMYFCASGARKNNEQFFGPGTRLTVL.

The V call is TRBV10-3, the J call TRBJ1-2; 8 bases map to TRBD1. The CDR3 totals 14 residues. The V segment lost 3 bases and the J segment 4 bases; nucleotides outside the gene matches: 4. Germline V gene sequence: CDR1 ENHRY, CDR2 SYGVKD. The CDR3: CAISEGQGPYGYTF. CDR3 nucleotides: TGTGCCATCAGTGAAGGACAGGGCCCCTATGGCTACACCTTC.

V gene TRBV28 combines with J gene TRBJ2-5; D is unclear. Trimming left V 3 bases short and J 5 bases short, with 16 bases between. The germline CDR1 and CDR2 sequences are MDHEN and SYDVKM. The CDR3 is made up of 15 amino acids. The CDR3 sequence: CASSFRTGIRETQYF. The CDR3, as DNA: TGTGCCAGCAGTTTTAGGACGGGTATAAGGGAGACCCAGTACTTC.

J is TRBJ2-1 and V is TRBV7-2; D gene uncertain. CDR1 is SGHTA, CDR2 FQGNSA, per germline. CDR3 length: 12 amino acids. The V gene lost 3 bases and the J gene lost 7 bases, with 7 bases spanning the gap. The chain's CDR3 is CASSFDLNEQFF. CDR3 bases: TGTGCCAGCAGCTTTGACTTAAATGAGCAGTTCTTC.

In this sample, this clone turned up once. The chain uses TRBV30 and TRBJ1-5; possible D gene TRBD1, 6 bases. Trimming removed 4 bases at V and 4 bases at J, with 8 bases between. This CDR3 has 12 amino acids. The germline gives CDR1 GTSNPN, CDR2 SVGIG (reference sequence). CDR3 sequence (DNA): TGTGCCTGGAACAGGGTGAATCAGCCCCAGCATTTT. This encodes CAWNRVNQPQHF.

By share of the sample, this clone is medium-sized. The chain combines TRBV7-8 with TRBJ2-7; 8 bases agree with TRBD1. This CDR3 spans 15 amino acids. V shed 2 bases and J 3 bases; nucleotides not matched to a gene: 6. CDR1 is SGHVS and CDR2 is FQNEAQ in the germline V gene. CDR3 nucleotide sequence: TGTGCCAGCAGCTTACGACAGGGGCCCAGCTACGAGCAGTACTTC. Translated, it gives CASSLRQGPSYEQYF. Combining the CDR3 with reference TRBV7-8 and TRBJ2-7 gives the whole variable domain GAGVSQSPRYKVAKRGQDVALRCDPISGHVSLFWYQQALGQGPEFLTYFQNEAQLDKSGLPSDRFFAERPEGSVSTLKIQRTQQEDSAVYLCASSLRQGPSYEQYFGPGTRLTVT.

This clone has a single count. The chain uses TRBV5-4 and TRBJ2-7; D is possibly TRBD2 (7 bases). The CDR3 totals 14 residues. Germline CDR1 SGHNT, CDR2 YYREEE (reference sequence). V lost 9 bases, J lost 2 bases, and 18 bases lay in between. CDR3 DNA sequence: TGTGCCAATTCCATCGGGGGGCGCACCTACGAGCAGTACTTC. As protein: CANSIGGRTYEQYF.

In this sample, this clone turned up once. The chain has TRBV7-9 and TRBJ2-3; D unclear. The CDR3 totals 13 residues. Trimming pared 0 bases from V and 6 bases from J, leaving 7 bases between. Germline CDR1 is SEHNR and CDR2 is FQNEAQ (reference sequence). In DNA form, the CDR3 reads TGTGCCAGCAGCTTAGCGGTTGGGGATACGCAGTATTTT. As protein: CASSLAVGDTQYF. The full variable domain, its missing parts supplied by reference TRBV7-9 and TRBJ2-3, is DTGVSQNPRHKITKRGQNVTFRCDPISEHNRLYWYRQTLGQGPEFLTYFQNEAQLEKSRLLSDRFSAERPKGSFSTLEIQRTEQGDSAMYLCASSLAVGDTQYFGPGTRLTVL.

This chain joins TRBV4-1 and TRBJ2-7, with TRBD1 identical over 8 bases. Germline CDR1 MGHRA, CDR2 YSYEKL. Trimming took 3 bases from V and 6 from J; bases not matched to a gene: 10. The CDR3 has 15 amino acids. Here the CDR3 reads CASSHIGTGNGEQYF. The DNA of the CDR3 is TGCGCCAGCAGCCATATCGGGACAGGTAATGGCGAGCAGTACTTC.

This clone was detected only a few times. V is TRBV11-2 and J is TRBJ1-2; the D gene is possibly TRBD1 (6 bases). From germline, CDR1 is SGHAT and CDR2 FQNNGV. This CDR3 is 15 amino acids long. Trimming took 4 bases from V and 2 from J, leaving 14 bases between them. The CDR3 bases are TGTGCCAGCAGCTCCAACAGGGTGGCAAACTATGGCTACACCTTC. Its translation is CASSSNRVANYGYTF.

The chain is built from TRBV4-3 and TRBJ2-5; 7 nucleotides match TRBD1. This CDR3 is built from 16 residues. With V trimmed by 1 base and J by 1 base, 6 bases remained unmatched. Germline CDR1 is LGHNA and CDR2 is YSLEER. In nucleotides, the CDR3 is TGCGCCAGCAGCCAAGGGACAGGCTATCTCCAAGAGACCCAGTACTTC. Encoded protein: CASSQGTGYLQETQYF.

V gene TRBV2 combines with J gene TRBJ2-3; D possibly corresponds to TRBD1 (5 bases). The V gene's germline CDR1 is SNHLY and CDR2 FYNNEI. Deletions cut 6 bases from V and 4 bases from J, with 20 bases between. This CDR3 is built from 16 residues. The CDR3, as DNA: TGTGCCAGCAGCCCAAAGGGGTATCGTAGTCCAGATACGCAGTATTTT. Protein product: CASSPKGYRSPDTQYF.

J is TRBJ1-1 and V is TRBV19; the D is unclear. The CDR3 spans 11 residues. The germline gives CDR1 LNHDA, CDR2 SQIVND (reference sequence). Deletions cut 7 bases from V and 2 bases from J, with 5 bases between. The CDR3 sequence: CASKGNTEAFF. As DNA, the CDR3 is TGTGCCAGTAAGGGTAACACTGAAGCTTTCTTT.

This chain links TRBV5-4 with TRBJ2-1, with 9 positions matching TRBD1. The CDR3 is made up of 16 amino acids. V shed 5 bases and J 0 bases; nucleotides not matched to a gene: 6. From germline, CDR1 is SGHNT and CDR2 YYREEE (reference sequence). This chain's CDR3 is CASRTGTGSSYNEQFF. In DNA form, the CDR3 reads TGTGCCAGCAGGACCGGGACAGGGAGCTCCTACAATGAGCAGTTCTTC. Drawing the rest from reference TRBV5-4 and TRBJ2-1, the complete variable domain is ETGVTQSPTHLIKTRGQQVTLRCSSQSGHNTVSWYQQALGQGPQFIFQYYREEENGRGNFPPRFSGLQFPNYSSELNVNALELDDSALYLCASRTGTGSSYNEQFFGPGTRLTVL.

Only a few counts were recorded for this clone. This rearrangement joins TRBV7-9 to TRBJ1-2, with D unresolved. CDR1 SEHNR and CDR2 FQNEAQ come from the germline V gene (reference sequence). Trimming shortened V by 5 bases and J by 3 bases, and 7 bases separated the two germline ends. This CDR3 spans 12 amino acids. CDR3 sequence reads: CASSRGDYGYTF. DNA for the CDR3: TGTGCCAGCAGCCGAGGTGACTATGGCTACACCTTC. Drawing the rest from reference TRBV7-9 and TRBJ1-2, the complete variable domain is DTGVSQNPRHKITKRGQNVTFRCDPISEHNRLYWYRQTLGQGPEFLTYFQNEAQLEKSRLLSDRFSAERPKGSFSTLEIQRTEQGDSAMYLCASSRGDYGYTFGSGTRLTVV.

V usage is TRBV11-2 and J usage is TRBJ2-5, with 8 bases fitting TRBD1. The CDR3 is 13 amino acids. Germline V gives CDR1 SGHAT, CDR2 FQNNGV. V gave up 8 bases and J gave up 5 bases; unmatched junction bases: 7. CDR3 region: CASRQGIGETQYF. CDR3 nucleotides: TGTGCCAGCCGACAGGGGATAGGGGAGACCCAGTACTTC.

J is TRBJ1-2 and V is TRBV28; D is undetermined. The germline gives CDR1 MDHEN, CDR2 SYDVKM. Trimming took 4 bases from V and 7 from J, leaving 16 bases between them. The CDR3 is made up of 14 amino acids. The CDR3 DNA sequence: TGTGCCAGCAGTTCAACGACTCGGACGACTGGCTACACCTTC. It is translated as CASSSTTRTTGYTF.